What follows are 23 T cell receptor beta chains derived from one specimen sequenced in a study of shared clonotypes between healthy human individuals. Terminally differentiated effector memory CD45RA+ cells were excluded from the naive CD8 cells, which were CD45RO-negative and positively selected for CCR7. Clones were sequenced by immunoSEQ multiplex PCR, and TCRdb holds only the in-frame ones, with some missing. The data hold about 2 million clones, with roughly 95% observed a single time. Sequencing used naive CD8+ T cells sorted from blood. These receptors originate from a man aged 18-30 years in good health.

The rearrangement uses TRBV13 and TRBJ1-2, with 10 nucleotides matching TRBD1. The V and J ends lost 4 bases and 4 bases, in that order; junction bases with no gene match: 12. This CDR3 contains 17 residues. CDR1 and CDR2 from the germline V gene are PRHDT and FYEKMQ (reference sequence). CDR3 DNA sequence: TGTGCCAGCAGCTCCCGGGACAGGGGTTTGGTGGGCTATGGCTACACCTTC. Translated: CASSSRDRGLVGYGYTF. Variable domain in full (rest from reference TRBV13 and TRBJ1-2): AAGVIQSPRHLIKEKRETATLKCYPIPRHDTVYWYQQGPGQDPQFLISFYEKMQSDKGSIPDRFSAQQFSDYHSELNMSSLELGDSALYFCASSSRDRGLVGYGYTFGSGTRLTVV.

This chain links TRBV27 with TRBJ1-2; D unclear. Looked up from germline, CDR1 is MNHEY and CDR2 is SMNVEV (reference sequence). CDR3 length: 12 amino acids. Trimming took 2 bases from V and 10 from J, leaving 11 bases between them. The CDR3: CASSLGRPAYTF. As DNA, the CDR3 is TGTGCCAGCAGTTTAGGACGGCCGGCCTACACCTTC.

In regard to this clone: Within the sample, other DNA sequences also encode this same CDR3. The chain carries TRBV28 and TRBJ1-6, with 8 bases lining up with TRBD1. CDR3 length equals 16 residues. CDR1 is MDHEN, CDR2 SYDVKM, per germline. After removal of 8 bases from V and 2 bases from J, the junction contained 8 bases not matched to a gene. For the CDR3, the DNA is TGTGCCAGCTCCCTGACAGGGGAAGCCTATAATTCACCCCTCCACTTT. Protein: CASSLTGEAYNSPLHF.

Only one count was recorded for this clone. The gene calls are TRBV6-1 and TRBJ2-4, with 8 nucleotides matching TRBD1. CDR3 length: 12 residues. Trimming took 6 bases from V and 5 from J; bases not matched to a gene: 0. Germline CDR1 MNHNS, CDR2 SASEGT. CDR3 residues: CASRGQENIQYF. The DNA for the CDR3 is TGTGCCAGCAGGGGACAGGAAAACATTCAGTACTTC.

The genes are TRBV10-3 and TRBJ1-2; no firm D call. The germline V and J ends were trimmed by 7 bases and 6 bases, with 15 bases remaining between them. This CDR3 contains 13 residues. Germline-derived CDR1 and CDR2 are ENHRY and SYGVKD. CDR3: CAIKDGLMDGYTF. CDR3 nucleotide sequence: TGTGCCATCAAAGACGGGTTAATGGATGGCTACACCTTC.

The chain recombines TRBV6-5 with TRBJ1-1; unclear D gene. With 2 bases removed from V and 3 bases from J, the gap between germline ends came to 7 bases. There are 13 residues in the CDR3. Germline V CDR1 and CDR2: MNHEY, SVGAGI. The DNA for the CDR3 is TGTGCCAGCAGTTACGACGGGTACACTGAAGCTTTCTTT. This translates into CASSYDGYTEAFF.

The genes are TRBV4-1 and TRBJ1-2, with 8 bases fitting TRBD1. Germline V gene sequence: CDR1 MGHRA, CDR2 YSYEKL. Germline trimming cut 5 bases from V and 3 bases from J; bases unmatched to any gene: 8. The CDR3 runs 15 residues. The CDR3 coding sequence is TGCGCCAGCAGCACTCAGACAGGGGCGGACTATGGCTACACCTTC. Amino acids: CASSTQTGADYGYTF.

This sequence joins TRBV19 and TRBJ1-2, with D perhaps matching TRBD1 (5 bases). With 5 bases removed from V and 5 bases from J, the gap between germline ends came to 12 bases. The germline V gene encodes CDR1 LNHDA and CDR2 SQIVND (reference sequence). CDR3 length: 13 residues. DNA of the CDR3: TGTGCCAGTAGTGGGGCCGGCCGTTATGGCTACACCTTC. As protein: CASSGAGRYGYTF.

This chain links TRBV6-5 with TRBJ1-1; the D is unclear. The germline V gene encodes CDR1 MNHEY and CDR2 SVGAGI. CDR3 size: 15 residues. Trimming removed 2 bases at V and 1 base at J, with 11 bases between. The CDR3 reads CASSYTPHTNTEAFF. In DNA, the CDR3 is TGTGCCAGCAGTTACACGCCGCACACGAACACTGAAGCTTTCTTT.

Remarks on this clone: One end of the junction is discordant with germline, which a read error may explain. The V call is TRBV28, the J call TRBJ2-7; 8 bases map to TRBD2. The CDR3 runs to 14 residues. Per the germline V gene, CDR1 is MDHEN and CDR2 is SYDVKM. As DNA, the CDR3 is TGTGCTAGCAGTTTGACTAGCGAATCCTACGAGCAGTACTTC. This codes for CASSLTSESYEQYF.

The CDR3 sequence: CASSLDGLVSGGIYNEQFF. The DNA for the CDR3 is TGCGCCAGCAGCCTGGATGGTCTCGTCTCGGGGGGGATCTACAATGAGCAGTTCTTC. The rearrangement uses TRBV5-1 and TRBJ2-1; 8 bases agree with TRBD2. Germline CDR1 SGHRS, CDR2 YFSETQ. V trimming: 4 bases; J trimming: 3 bases; junction bases outside the gene matches: 18. The CDR3 extends over 19 amino acids.

In this sample, this clone turned up once. This sequence joins TRBV7-9 and TRBJ1-2; D gene unclear. Trimming stripped 4 bases from V and 2 bases from J, with 11 bases between. Germline V CDR1 and CDR2: SEHNR, FQNEAQ (reference sequence). The CDR3 runs to 14 residues. For the CDR3, the DNA is TGTGCCAGCAGCTCAAAGGAGTGGAACTATGGCTACACCTTC. This sequence encodes CASSSKEWNYGYTF. Supplemented by reference TRBV7-9 and TRBJ1-2, the full variable domain reads DTGVSQNPRHKITKRGQNVTFRCDPISEHNRLYWYRQTLGQGPEFLTYFQNEAQLEKSRLLSDRFSAERPKGSFSTLEIQRTEQGDSAMYLCASSSKEWNYGYTFGSGTRLTVV.

V is TRBV19 and J is TRBJ2-3; 7 bases map to TRBD2. The germline CDR1 and CDR2 sequences are LNHDA and SQIVND (reference sequence). The CDR3 runs 15 residues. Trimming at V came to 7 bases and at J to 0 bases, leaving 7 bases not matched to a gene. CDR3 loop: CASTLMGGSTDTQYF. The CDR3 nucleotides read TGTGCCAGTACCCTCATGGGGGGGAGCACAGATACGCAGTATTTT.

The chain recombines TRBV9 with TRBJ1-2; no firm D call. This CDR3 has 14 amino acids. Germline V lookup: CDR1 SGDLS, CDR2 YYNGEE. V lost 0 bases and J lost 3, with 9 bases in between. DNA of the CDR3: TGTGCCAGCAGCGTAGGAGAGAGGGACTATGGCTACACCTTC. It encodes CASSVGERDYGYTF.

This clone was recorded only once. This sample also contains other DNA sequences that code for the same CDR3. The chain recombines TRBV18 with TRBJ1-1; D ambiguous. Germline CDR1 reads KGHSH; CDR2 reads LQKENI. V gave up 4 bases and J gave up 2 bases, with 5 bases separating them. The CDR3 loop spans 12 amino acids. CDR3 DNA sequence: TGTGCCAGCTCACAAGAAAACACTGAAGCTTTCTTT. Translated: CASSQENTEAFF. Drawing the rest from reference TRBV18 and TRBJ1-1, the complete variable domain is NAGVMQNPRHLVRRRGQEARLRCSPMKGHSHVYWYRQLPEEGLKFMVYLQKENIIDESGMPKERFSAEFPKEGPSILRIQQVVRGDSAAYFCASSQENTEAFFGQGTRLTVV.

The chain combines TRBV4-1 with TRBJ1-5; D is possibly TRBD1 (6 bases). The CDR3 is made up of 15 amino acids. V lost 5 bases to trimming and J lost 5 bases, with 16 bases between them. CDR1 MGHRA and CDR2 YSYEKL come from the germline V gene. The CDR3 sequence is CASSWGEGGYQPQHF. The CDR3 coding sequence is TGCGCCAGCAGCTGGGGGGAAGGGGGTTATCAGCCCCAGCATTTT.

The chain uses TRBV28 and TRBJ1-4, with D maybe TRBD1 (5 bases). Germline CDR1 reads MDHEN; CDR2 reads SYDVKM. V dropped 5 bases and J dropped 3 bases, with 13 bases sitting between them. The CDR3 has 15 residues. The CDR3 sequence: CASSRTTASNEKLFF. CDR3 bases: TGTGCCAGCAGTCGAACGACAGCATCTAATGAAAAACTGTTTTTT.

A single count supports this clone. The rearrangement uses TRBV7-9 and TRBJ1-4; 11 positions agree with TRBD1. This CDR3 spans 16 amino acids. CDR1 is SEHNR and CDR2 is FQNEAQ in the germline V gene (reference sequence). The V segment lost 8 bases and the J segment 5 bases; nucleotides outside the gene matches: 10. CDR3 loop: CASSPGTGGINEKLFF. In nucleotides, the CDR3 is TGTGCCAGCTCCCCCGGGACAGGGGGAATAAATGAAAAACTGTTTTTT.

Comment on this clone: The sample contains more than one DNA sequence encoding this CDR3. The chain has TRBV27 and TRBJ2-7; TRBD1 agrees at 8 bases. The CDR3 runs to 13 residues. Per the germline V gene, CDR1 is MNHEY and CDR2 is SMNVEV (reference sequence). V dropped 6 bases and J dropped 3; count of bases not matched to a gene: 4. The CDR3 is CASSAGTGYEQYF. In DNA, the CDR3 is TGTGCCAGCAGCGCAGGGACAGGCTACGAGCAGTACTTC.

The genes are TRBV6-6 and TRBJ1-5, with TRBD1 identical over 7 bases. Germline trimming cut 2 bases from V and 4 bases from J; bases unmatched to any gene: 5. Germline CDR1 is MNHNY and CDR2 is SVGAGI (reference sequence). This CDR3 comprises 15 residues. The CDR3 DNA reads as TGTGCCAGCAGTTACGGGCAGGGGGTGAATCAGCCCCAGCATTTT. Protein: CASSYGQGVNQPQHF.

The chain employs TRBV28 and TRBJ1-1; TRBD1 matches at 7 bases. After removal of 2 bases from V and 5 bases from J, the junction contained 5 bases not matched to a gene. Germline-derived CDR1 and CDR2 are MDHEN and SYDVKM. The CDR3 runs 14 residues. CDR3 sequence reads: CASSLVRGGTEAFF. The CDR3 DNA reads as TGTGCCAGCAGTTTAGTCAGGGGGGGGACTGAAGCTTTCTTT.

This sequence joins TRBV9 and TRBJ1-2; D remains unclear. The V gene's germline CDR1 is SGDLS and CDR2 YYNGEE. V lost 0 bases to trimming and J lost 5 bases, with 14 bases between them. The CDR3 runs 15 residues. CDR3 residues: CASSVDADFVYGYTF. The CDR3 nucleotides read TGTGCCAGCAGCGTAGATGCGGATTTCGTATATGGCTACACCTTC.

The J gene is TRBJ2-7, the V gene TRBV6-4; D not resolved. Germline values: CDR1 MRHNA, CDR2 SNTAGT. The CDR3 length is 13 residues. Trimming cost V 4 bases and J 2 bases, with 9 bases left between them. Written as DNA, the CDR3 is TGTGCCAGCAGTGTGGTGAATACCTACGAGCAGTACTTC. This translates into CASSVVNTYEQYF.